These 2 T cell receptor beta chains were all obtained from the same sample, sequenced in a study of prognosis after radiotherapy for stage I lung cancer. The authors amplified TCR beta CDR3 from genomic DNA using two-round multiplex PCR. Round one of PCR was performed, and it used primers specific to each TRBV and TRBJ gene. A single record per CDR3 protein comes from TCRdb applying MiXCR to the multiplex PCR reads. The profile shows roughly 30,000 distinct CDR3 sequences, 42% of them singletons. Source: PBMCs, taken before or after stereotactic body radiation therapy (not recorded which). The receptor set was obtained from a donor aged 50 or older with non-small cell lung cancer.

This clonotype was seen ten or more times. This chain links TRBV28 with TRBJ2-5, with unresolved D. This CDR3 is built from 13 residues. Germline CDR1 is MDHEN and CDR2 is SYDVKM. V was trimmed by 7 bases and J by 0 bases, leaving 9 bases between them. For the CDR3, the DNA is TGTGCCAGCAAGGACGTAAACCAAGAGACCCAGTACTTC. Its protein is CASKDVNQETQYF.

This clonotype was observed many times. The chain joins TRBV6-2 or TRBV6-3 to TRBJ2-5, with 11 bases that match TRBD1. The CDR3 is 14 amino acids. Germline V gene sequence: CDR1 MNHEY, CDR2 SVGEGT. V lost 7 bases to trimming and J lost 4 bases; unmatched junction nucleotides: 5. CDR3 nucleotides: TGTGCCAGCACATTGGACAGGGGGCTAGAGACCCAGTACTTC. Residues: CASTLDRGLETQYF.